This TCR beta chain is from a study of blood T cell repertoires in COVID-19. The overall study: PBMCs, B-cell-depleted T cells, or T cells provided the cDNA or gDNA that made up the material.

Some clones are missing from TCRdb's copy, which holds only in-frame ones; the method was immunoSEQ multiplex PCR. The data contain some 270,000 clones, about four fifths of them seen just once; the ten biggest clones take up 3.4%. This clone was recorded once. V was shortened by 4 bases and J by 1 base, with 11 bases between the two germline ends. The CDR3 length is 14 residues. The germline V gene encodes CDR1 SGHNT and CDR2 YYREEE (reference sequence). Sample: PBMCs or T cells enriched from blood (not recorded which). The clonotype originates from a man aged 50 to 59 who had recovered from COVID-19. This chain links TRBV5-4 with TRBJ2-5, with D uncertain. CDR3 coding DNA: TGTGCCAGCAGCCGCCTCGGTTCCCAAGAGACCCAGTACTTC. Translated, it gives CASSRLGSQETQYF.